This paragraph reports one TCR beta chain. Antigen specificity is unknown. Through Arm-PCR of CDR3 regions and iRepertoire HTBI primers, TCR beta libraries were built. TCRdb used MiXCR to reprocess the multiplex PCR reads, holding one entry per CDR3 protein. The table records roughly 450,000 distinct CDR3 sequences, about 20% of them present only once. The time point denotes: persistent/refractory GD, antithyroid drugs over 5 years with positive TRAb. Scientists built the TCR library using RNA that was extracted from PBMCs. The V gene's germline CDR1 is SEHNR and CDR2 FQNEAQ (reference sequence). The J segment lost 4 bases and the V segment lost 3 bases, leaving 6 bases of the junction unmatched. This CDR3 has 15 amino acids. The sample belongs to a study of regulatory T cells in long-lasting Graves disease. Notes on the study in general: There were preferences for TRBV28, TRBJ1-2 and TRBJ2-5 in persistent disease. Researchers examined only peripheral blood and not thyroid tissue. Few sampled subjects may have lowered accuracy.

This specimen consisted of peripheral blood mononuclear cells (PBMCs), obtained when the disease was refractory, from a patient treated with antithyroid drugs. The rearrangement joins TRBV7-9 to TRBJ2-3, with 8 nucleotides matching TRBD2. The source of this sequence is a female donor with Graves disease. CDR3 protein: CASSLTSDQADTQYF. The CDR3, as DNA: TGTGCCAGCAGCTTGACTAGCGACCAGGCAGATACGCAGTATTTT.